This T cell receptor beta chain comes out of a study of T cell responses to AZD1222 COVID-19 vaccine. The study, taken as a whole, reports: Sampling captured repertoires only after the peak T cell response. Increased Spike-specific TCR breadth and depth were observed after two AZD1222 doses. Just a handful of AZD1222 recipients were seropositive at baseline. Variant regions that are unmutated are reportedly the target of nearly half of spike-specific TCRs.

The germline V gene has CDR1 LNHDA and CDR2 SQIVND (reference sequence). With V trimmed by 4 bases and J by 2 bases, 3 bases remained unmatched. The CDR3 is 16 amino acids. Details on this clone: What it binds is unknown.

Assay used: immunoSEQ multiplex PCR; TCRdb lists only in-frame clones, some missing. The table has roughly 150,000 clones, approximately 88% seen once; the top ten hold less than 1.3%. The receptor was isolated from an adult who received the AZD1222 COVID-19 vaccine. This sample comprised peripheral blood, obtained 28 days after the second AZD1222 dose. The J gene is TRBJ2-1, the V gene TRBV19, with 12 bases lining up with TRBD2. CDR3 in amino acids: CASSTRTSGAYNEQFF. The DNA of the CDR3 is TGTGCCAGTAGTACCCGGACTAGCGGGGCCTACAATGAGCAGTTCTTC.